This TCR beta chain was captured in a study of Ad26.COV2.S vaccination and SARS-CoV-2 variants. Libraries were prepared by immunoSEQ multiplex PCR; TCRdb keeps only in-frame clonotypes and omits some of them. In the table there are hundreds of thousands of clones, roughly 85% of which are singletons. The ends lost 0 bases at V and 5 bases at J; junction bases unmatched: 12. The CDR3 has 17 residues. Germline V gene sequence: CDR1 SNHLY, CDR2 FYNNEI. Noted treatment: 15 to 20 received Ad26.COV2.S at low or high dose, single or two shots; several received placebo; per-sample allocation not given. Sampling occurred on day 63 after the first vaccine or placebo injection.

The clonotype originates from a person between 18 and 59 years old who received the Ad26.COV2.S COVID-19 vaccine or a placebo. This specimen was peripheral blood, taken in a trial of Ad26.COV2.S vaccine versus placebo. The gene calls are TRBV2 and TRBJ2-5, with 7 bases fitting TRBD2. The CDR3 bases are TGTGCCAGCAGTGAAGCCCTAACTAGCGCGACTGGGGAGACCCAGTACTTC. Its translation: CASSEALTSATGETQYF.